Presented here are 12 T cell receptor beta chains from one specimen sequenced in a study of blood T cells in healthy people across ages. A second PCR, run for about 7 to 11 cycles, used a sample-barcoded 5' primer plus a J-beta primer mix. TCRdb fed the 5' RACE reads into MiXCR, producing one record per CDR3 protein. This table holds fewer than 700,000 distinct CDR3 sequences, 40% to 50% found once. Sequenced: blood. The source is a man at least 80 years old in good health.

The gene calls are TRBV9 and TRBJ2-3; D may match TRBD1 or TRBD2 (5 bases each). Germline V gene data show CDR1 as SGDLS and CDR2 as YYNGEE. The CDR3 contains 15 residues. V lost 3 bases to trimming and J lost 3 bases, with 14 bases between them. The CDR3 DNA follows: TGTGCCAGCAGCGGGAGCGGTGCAGGGACAGATACGCAGTATTTT. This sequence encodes CASSGSGAGTDTQYF. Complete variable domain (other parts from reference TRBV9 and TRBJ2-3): DSGVTQTPKHLITATGQRVTLRCSPRSGDLSVYWYQQSLDQGLQFLIQYYNGEERAKGNILERFSAQQFPDLHSELNLSSLELGDSALYFCASSGSGAGTDTQYFGPGTRLTVL.

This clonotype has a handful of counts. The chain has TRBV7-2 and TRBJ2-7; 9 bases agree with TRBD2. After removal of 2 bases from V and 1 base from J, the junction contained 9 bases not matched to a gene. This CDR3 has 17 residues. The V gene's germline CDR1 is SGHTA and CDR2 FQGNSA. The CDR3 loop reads CASSLQRGARGSYEQYF. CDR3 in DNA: TGTGCCAGCAGCTTACAGCGGGGGGCCAGGGGGTCCTACGAGCAGTACTTC.

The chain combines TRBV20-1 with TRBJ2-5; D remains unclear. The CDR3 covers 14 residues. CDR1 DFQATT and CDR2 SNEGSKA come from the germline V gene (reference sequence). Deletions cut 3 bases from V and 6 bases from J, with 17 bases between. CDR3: CSASARPLQKTQYF. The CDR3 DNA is TGCAGTGCTAGCGCGCGGCCGCTTCAGAAGACCCAGTACTTC.

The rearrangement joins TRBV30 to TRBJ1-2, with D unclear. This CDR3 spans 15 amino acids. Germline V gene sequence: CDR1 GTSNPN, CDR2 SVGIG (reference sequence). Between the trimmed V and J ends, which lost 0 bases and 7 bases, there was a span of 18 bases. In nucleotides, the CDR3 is TGTGCCTGGAGTGTACTGCGGGGTTCCTTCGCTGGCTACACCTTC. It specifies CAWSVLRGSFAGYTF.

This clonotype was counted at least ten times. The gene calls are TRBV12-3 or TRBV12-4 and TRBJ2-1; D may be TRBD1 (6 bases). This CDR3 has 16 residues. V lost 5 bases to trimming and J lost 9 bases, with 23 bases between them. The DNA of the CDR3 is TGTGCCAGCAGTCTGCGAACCGGGACATTATCCCCTGAGCAGTTCTTC. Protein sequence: CASSLRTGTLSPEQFF.

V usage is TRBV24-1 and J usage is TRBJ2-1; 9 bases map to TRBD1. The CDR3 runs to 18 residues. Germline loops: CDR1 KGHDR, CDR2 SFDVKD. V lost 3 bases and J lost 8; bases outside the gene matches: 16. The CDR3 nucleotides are TGTGCCACCAGTGATCCTTCAAGTTGGGACAGGGATTTCGATGAGCAGTTCTTC. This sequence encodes CATSDPSSWDRDFDEQFF.

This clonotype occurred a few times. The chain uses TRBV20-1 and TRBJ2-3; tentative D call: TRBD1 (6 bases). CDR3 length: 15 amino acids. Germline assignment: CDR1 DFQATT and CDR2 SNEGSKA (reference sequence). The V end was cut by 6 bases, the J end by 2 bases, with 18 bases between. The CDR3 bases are TGCAGTGCCAGTGGCTACAGGGAGAACACAGATACGCAGTATTTT. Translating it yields CSASGYRENTDTQYF.

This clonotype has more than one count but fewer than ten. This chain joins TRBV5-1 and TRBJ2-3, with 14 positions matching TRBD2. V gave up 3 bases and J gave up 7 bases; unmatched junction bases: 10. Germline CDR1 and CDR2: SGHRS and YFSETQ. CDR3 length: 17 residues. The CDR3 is CASSSSPTSGGGNTQYF. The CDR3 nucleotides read TGCGCCAGCAGCTCGTCTCCGACTAGCGGGGGGGGAAATACGCAGTATTTT.

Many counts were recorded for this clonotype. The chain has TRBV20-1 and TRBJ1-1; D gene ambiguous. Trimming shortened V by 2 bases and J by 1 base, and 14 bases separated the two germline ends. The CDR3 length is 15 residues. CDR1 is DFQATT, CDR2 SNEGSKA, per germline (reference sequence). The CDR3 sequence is CSARRPGRENTEAFF. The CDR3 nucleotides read TGCAGTGCTAGAAGGCCTGGGCGGGAGAACACTGAAGCTTTCTTT.

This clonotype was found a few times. The CDR3 is CSVGETGALKQPQHF. Written as DNA, the CDR3 is TGCAGCGTCGGGGAGACAGGGGCCTTAAAACAGCCCCAGCATTTT. The rearrangement joins TRBV29-1 to TRBJ1-5; TRBD1 matches 8 bases. There are 15 residues in the CDR3. CDR1 is SQVTM, CDR2 ANQGSEA, per germline. Trimming took 6 bases from V and 7 from J; bases not matched to a gene: 14.

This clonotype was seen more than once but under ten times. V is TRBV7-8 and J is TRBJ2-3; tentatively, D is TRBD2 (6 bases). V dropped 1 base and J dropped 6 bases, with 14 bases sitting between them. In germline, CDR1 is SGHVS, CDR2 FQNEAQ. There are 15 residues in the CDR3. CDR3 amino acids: CASSLGDSHTDTQYF. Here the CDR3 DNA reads TGTGCCAGCAGCTTAGGGGACTCCCACACGGATACGCAGTATTTT.

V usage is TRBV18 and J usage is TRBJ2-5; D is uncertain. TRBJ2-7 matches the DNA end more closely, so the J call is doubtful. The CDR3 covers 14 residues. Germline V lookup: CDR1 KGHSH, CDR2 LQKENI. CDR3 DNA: TGTGCCAGCTCACCACCTTTCGATACCTACGAGCAGTACTTC. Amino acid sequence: CASSPPFDTYEQYF.